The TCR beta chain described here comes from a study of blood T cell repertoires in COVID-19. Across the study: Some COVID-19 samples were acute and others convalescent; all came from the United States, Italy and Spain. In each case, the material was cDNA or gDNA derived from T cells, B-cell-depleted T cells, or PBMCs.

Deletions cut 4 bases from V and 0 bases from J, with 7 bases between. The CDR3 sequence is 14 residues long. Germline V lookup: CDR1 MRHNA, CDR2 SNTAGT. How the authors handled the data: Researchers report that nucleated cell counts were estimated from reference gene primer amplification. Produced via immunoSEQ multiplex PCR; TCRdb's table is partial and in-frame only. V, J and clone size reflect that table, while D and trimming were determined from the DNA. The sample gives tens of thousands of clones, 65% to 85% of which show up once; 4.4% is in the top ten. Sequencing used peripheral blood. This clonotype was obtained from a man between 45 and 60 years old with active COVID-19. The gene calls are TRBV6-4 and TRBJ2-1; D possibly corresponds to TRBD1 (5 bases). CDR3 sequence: CASSGQSSYNEQFF. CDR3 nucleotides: TGTGCCAGCAGTGGACAGAGCTCCTACAATGAGCAGTTCTTC.